The 30 T cell receptor beta chains below come from one sample, sequenced in a study of beta chain features in type 1 diabetes. The entirety of the isolated RNA underwent reverse transcription, so expressed TCRB transcripts were sequenced. Libraries were prepared by immunoSEQ multiplex PCR; TCRdb keeps only in-frame clonotypes and omits some of them. The data show some 350,000 clones, over 9% seen once. Study conclusions and caveats: Among patients with Type 1 diabetes, TCRB CDR3s were moderately but significantly shorter in every one of the four CD4+ subsets.

Their recognized antigens are unknown. The sample consisted of central memory CD4+ T cells from blood. The receptors originated from a man aged 30-40 years with type 1 diabetes.

In its sample, this clone was seen many times. V usage is TRBV23-1 and J usage is TRBJ1-2, with D unresolved. TRBV23-1 is given ORF status, its function remaining uncertain. The CDR3 contains 16 residues. Between the trimmed V and J ends, which lost 0 bases and 0 bases, there was a span of 11 bases. The CDR3 coding sequence is TGCGCCAGCAGTCAATCGTGCTTTAAAGCTAACTATGGCTACACCTTC. It translates to CASSQSCFKANYGYTF.

CDR3 sequence reads: CASSWEGGEQYF. CDR3 bases: TGCGCCAGCAGCTGGGAGGGGGGCGAGCAGTACTTC. The chain is built from TRBV5-1 and TRBJ2-7, with D possibly TRBD2 on 7 matching bases. The V gene lost 3 bases and the J gene lost 6 bases, with 10 bases spanning the gap. The germline V gene encodes CDR1 SGHRS and CDR2 YFSETQ. CDR3 length: 12 residues.

V usage is TRBV27 and J usage is TRBJ2-1; tentative D call: TRBD1 (6 bases). With 5 bases removed from V and 10 bases from J, the gap between germline ends came to 12 bases. The CDR3 loop spans 12 amino acids. CDR1 is MNHEY and CDR2 is SMNVEV in the germline V gene (reference sequence). The CDR3 DNA reads TGTGCCAGCAGTCGCACAGGGTGGGAGCAGTTCTTC. Protein: CASSRTGWEQFF.

V and J are TRBV7-2 and TRBJ2-4; the match to TRBD1 covers 7 bases. CDR3 size: 13 residues. The ends lost 5 bases at V and 9 bases at J; junction bases unmatched: 7. CDR1 is SGHTA, CDR2 FQGNSA, per germline. Written as DNA, the CDR3 is TGTGCCAGCAGCCAAATCCGGGACAGCATTCAGTACTTC. Protein sequence: CASSQIRDSIQYF.

V is TRBV2 and J is TRBJ2-1, with D possibly matching TRBD1 (6 bases). The ends were cut back, 5 bases at V and 4 bases at J, with 12 bases in the middle. The germline CDR1 and CDR2 sequences are SNHLY and FYNNEI. The CDR3 consists of 14 residues. CDR3 nucleotides: TGTGCCAGCAGTCCGGGGACAAGGTACAATGAGCAGTTCTTC. Residues: CASSPGTRYNEQFF.

This clone showed up just a few times. The rearrangement uses TRBV6-5 and TRBJ2-5; the match to TRBD1 covers 8 bases. In germline, CDR1 is MNHEY, CDR2 SVGAGI. Trimming removed 10 bases from V and 4 bases from J; junction bases left unmatched: 5. The CDR3 length is 12 residues. CDR3 sequence reads: CAIRGLRETQYF. The CDR3 nucleotides read TGTGCCATCAGGGGGCTGAGAGAGACCCAGTACTTC.

This chain uses TRBV19 with TRBJ1-2; D call uncertain. Germline CDR1 reads LNHDA; CDR2 reads SQIVND (reference sequence). The CDR3 loop spans 13 amino acids. Trimming pared 3 bases from V and 4 bases from J, leaving 9 bases between. The CDR3 region is CASSMGGLYGYTF. The CDR3 DNA is TGTGCCAGTAGTATGGGAGGGCTCTATGGCTACACCTTC.

This rearrangement joins TRBV7-2 to TRBJ2-1; possibly TRBD2 for D (6 bases). Germline CDR1 and CDR2: SGHTA and FQGNSA. The CDR3 length is 14 residues. The V and J ends lost 5 bases and 9 bases respectively, with 17 bases between them. The CDR3 DNA is TGTGCCAGCAGCCCAGTGGGGGGAGAGGGTGAGCAGTTCTTC. This encodes CASSPVGGEGEQFF.

The rearrangement joins TRBV15 to TRBJ2-1, with 16 bases that match TRBD2. CDR1 and CDR2 from the germline V gene are LNHNV and YYDKDF (reference sequence). V was clipped by 5 bases and J by 9 bases; unmatched bases: 7. This CDR3 is built from 16 residues. CDR3 coding DNA: TGTGCCACCAGCGGGACGGGACTAGCGGGAGGGGGTGAGCAGTTCTTC. This codes for CATSGTGLAGGGEQFF.

The V call is TRBV5-1, the J call TRBJ2-7, with TRBD1 identical over 8 bases. The germline gives CDR1 SGHRS, CDR2 YFSETQ. With V trimmed by 0 bases and J by 3 bases, 5 bases remained unmatched. CDR3 length equals 15 residues. CDR3 DNA sequence: TGCGCCAGCAGCTTGGTTTCTGGACAGGGCTACGAGCAGTACTTC. This translates into CASSLVSGQGYEQYF.

There are a few counts of this clone. The chain employs TRBV28 and TRBJ1-5; D perhaps matches TRBD1 (5 bases). The CDR3 loop spans 14 amino acids. The germline CDR1 and CDR2 sequences are MDHEN and SYDVKM. V lost 3 bases and J lost 11, with 17 bases in between. CDR3 nucleotide sequence: TGTGCCAGCAGTTTTAGGGGACCCAATCCGACCCAGCATTTT. Its protein product is CASSFRGPNPTQHF.

The chain couples TRBV18 to TRBJ2-5, with 8 positions matching TRBD2. The CDR3 covers 16 residues. V lost 3 bases, J lost 1 base, and 7 bases stayed unmatched. Germline assignment: CDR1 KGHSH and CDR2 LQKENI. The CDR3 DNA reads TGTGCCAGCTCACCGAGACGGGAGGGCCTCCAAGAGACCCAGTACTTC. It specifies CASSPRREGLQETQYF.

This sequence joins TRBV10-3 and TRBJ2-5; 10 bases fit TRBD2. The CDR3 length is 17 residues. The trim removed 7 bases at V and 3 bases at J, leaving 14 bases unmatched. Germline V gives CDR1 ENHRY, CDR2 SYGVKD. In DNA, the CDR3 is TGTGCCATCATGCGTGGAGGAGCGGGAGGGGAAGAAGAGACCCAGTACTTC. Translating gives CAIMRGGAGGEEETQYF.

This clone was seen a few times. The chain carries TRBV11-1 and TRBJ2-7; 8 nucleotides line up with TRBD1. The length of the CDR3 is 14 residues. Germline-derived CDR1 and CDR2 are SGHAT and FQDESV (reference sequence). With 5 bases clipped from V and 5 bases from J, the junction kept 8 bases outside the gene matches. The DNA of the CDR3 is TGTGCCAGCAGCCCTCGGACAGGGACTCACGAGCAGTACTTC. This translates into CASSPRTGTHEQYF. Looking up the rest from reference TRBV11-1 and TRBJ2-7 gives the full variable domain: EAEVAQSPRYKITEKSQAVAFWCDPISGHATLYWYRQILGQGPELLVQFQDESVVDDSQLPKDRFSAERLKGVDSTLKIQPAELGDSAMYLCASSPRTGTHEQYFGPGTRLTVT.

The V call is TRBV7-9, the J call TRBJ2-1, with D perhaps TRBD2 (5 bases). The CDR3 has 14 amino acids. Germline V gene sequence: CDR1 SEHNR, CDR2 FQNEAQ (reference sequence). Between the trimmed V and J ends, which lost 5 bases and 10 bases, there was a span of 18 bases. The CDR3 reads CASSPPPGREEQFF. The CDR3 DNA reads as TGTGCCAGCAGCCCACCCCCAGGAAGGGAGGAGCAGTTCTTC.

The chain carries TRBV2 and TRBJ1-5, with TRBD1 matching 8 bases. With V trimmed by 6 bases and J by 4 bases, 8 bases remained unmatched. Germline V gives CDR1 SNHLY, CDR2 FYNNEI. The CDR3 runs 15 residues. DNA for the CDR3: TGTGCCAGCAGCCAATCGGACAGGGTTAATCAGCCCCAGCATTTT. Translated, it gives CASSQSDRVNQPQHF.

On this clone itself: This sample also contains other DNA sequences that code for the same CDR3. This chain joins TRBV7-7 and TRBJ2-3; TRBD2 might be the D (6 bases). The germline V gene has CDR1 SSHAT and CDR2 FNYEAQ (reference sequence). V dropped 1 base and J dropped 0 bases, with 8 bases sitting between them. This CDR3 is 15 amino acids long. Here the CDR3 reads CASSLGSGSTDTQYF. CDR3 bases: TGTGCCAGCAGCTTAGGTAGCGGAAGCACAGATACGCAGTATTTT.

This clone appeared a few times. A far larger clone is one base from this, pointing to a likely read error. The rearrangement joins TRBV19 to TRBJ2-7; D remains unclear. Germline CDR1 and CDR2: LNHDA and SQIVND (reference sequence). Trimming removed 3 bases at V and 7 bases at J, with 16 bases between. The CDR3 spans 14 residues. In nucleotides, the CDR3 is TGTGCCAGTAGTATCACTCGCCTGGGCGGTGAGCAGTACTTC. Translation gives CASSITRLGGEQYF.

The sample holds many counts of this clone. The chain couples TRBV11-2 to TRBJ2-4, with 7 positions matching TRBD1. The germline V gene encodes CDR1 SGHAT and CDR2 FQNNGV. V dropped 1 base and J dropped 3; count of bases not matched to a gene: 3. The CDR3 sequence is 15 residues long. This chain's CDR3 is CASSLVGGGKNIQYF. CDR3 coding DNA: TGTGCCAGCAGCTTAGTAGGGGGCGGCAAAAACATTCAGTACTTC.

The V and J genes are TRBV2 and TRBJ1-4, with no clear D. CDR3 length: 14 residues. Germline values: CDR1 SNHLY, CDR2 FYNNEI. Trimming left V 8 bases short and J 5 bases short, with 15 bases between. Here the CDR3 reads CASDLVGRNEKLFF. CDR3 nucleotide sequence: TGTGCCAGCGATCTAGTAGGTCGGAATGAAAAACTGTTTTTT.

This clone has just a few counts. The chain is built from TRBV5-1 and TRBJ2-1; D gene unclear. The V end was cut by 3 bases, the J end by 6 bases, with 16 bases between. The CDR3 has 15 amino acids. Germline V lookup: CDR1 SGHRS, CDR2 YFSETQ. Here the CDR3 DNA reads TGCGCCAGCAGCTACCCGGGCCCTAGGTCCAATGAGCAGTTCTTC. It encodes CASSYPGPRSNEQFF.

This clone was counted between two and nine times. V and J are TRBV28 and TRBJ2-1; 8 bases are a match to TRBD1. Germline V lookup: CDR1 MDHEN, CDR2 SYDVKM. This CDR3 spans 12 amino acids. The ends lost 6 bases at V and 12 bases at J; junction bases unmatched: 7. CDR3: CASRLGQGGQFF. Written as DNA, the CDR3 is TGTGCCAGCAGGCTCGGACAGGGTGGGCAGTTCTTC.

The sample holds a few counts of this clone. The chain uses TRBV7-2 and TRBJ2-1; 11 bases agree with TRBD2. After removal of 1 base from V and 5 bases from J, the junction contained 4 bases not matched to a gene. Germline CDR1 SGHTA, CDR2 FQGNSA. CDR3 length: 16 residues. CDR3 coding DNA: TGTGCCAGCAGCTTAGTGGGGACTAGCGGTAACAATGAGCAGTTCTTC. Translation gives CASSLVGTSGNNEQFF.

In this sample, this clone turned up a few times. The chain couples TRBV5-1 to TRBJ2-3, with 7 bases lining up with TRBD1. The CDR3 length is 15 residues. Germline-derived CDR1 and CDR2 are SGHRS and YFSETQ. The ends lost 6 bases at V and 3 bases at J; junction bases unmatched: 10. The CDR3 nucleotides are TGCGCCAGCACCGAAACAGGGGAGAAAACAGATACGCAGTATTTT. This encodes CASTETGEKTDTQYF.

This clone was counted ten times or more. In DNA, the CDR3 is TGTGCCAGCAGCGGCGTCAATGAAAAACTGTTTTTT. The encoded protein is CASSGVNEKLFF. The chain recombines TRBV7-9 with TRBJ1-4; D unresolved. The germline V gene encodes CDR1 SEHNR and CDR2 FQNEAQ (reference sequence). V lost 5 bases to trimming and J lost 5 bases, with 6 bases between them. CDR3 length: 12 residues.

Many counts were recorded for this clone. The chain carries TRBV19 and TRBJ2-5; D tentatively fits TRBD1 or TRBD2 (5 bases each). The CDR3 consists of 15 residues. The V and J ends lost 3 bases and 4 bases respectively, with 15 bases between them. Germline values: CDR1 LNHDA, CDR2 SQIVND (reference sequence). CDR3 residues: CASSISPGRGETQYF. The CDR3 coding sequence is TGTGCCAGTAGTATTTCTCCAGGGAGAGGAGAGACCCAGTACTTC. The variable domain in full, with the rest retrieved from reference TRBV19 and TRBJ2-5, is DGGITQSPKYLFRKEGQNVTLSCEQNLNHDAMYWYRQDPGQGLRLIYYSQIVNDFQKGDIAEGYSVSREKKESFPLTVTSAQKNPTAFYLCASSISPGRGETQYFGPGTRLLVL.

This clone was observed a few times. V is TRBV14 and J is TRBJ2-5; D possibly corresponds to TRBD2 (5 bases). The V and J ends lost 4 bases and 3 bases respectively, with 9 bases between them. The CDR3 is 13 amino acids. Germline CDR1 is SGHDN and CDR2 is FVKESK. In DNA, the CDR3 is TGTGCCAGCAGCCCCTGGACTGAAGAGACCCAGTACTTC. This gives the protein CASSPWTEETQYF.

This clone was counted between two and nine times. Relative to the germline gene, one junction end is altered; a read error may explain this. This chain joins TRBV7-2 and TRBJ2-3; the match to TRBD2 covers 9 bases. The CDR3 is 14 amino acids. Germline V gene sequence: CDR1 SGHTA, CDR2 FQGNSA. The CDR3 nucleotides are TGTGCCAGCAGCTTGGGACTAGCAGGAGATTCGCAGTATTTT. This sequence encodes CASSLGLAGDSQYF.

V and J are TRBV5-4 and TRBJ1-1; 9 bases fit TRBD1. Germline V gene lookup returns CDR1 SGHNT and CDR2 YYREEE (reference sequence). This CDR3 is 17 amino acids long. Unmatched junction bases numbered 11, after V lost 4 bases and J lost 1 base. The DNA of the CDR3 is TGTGCCAGCAGCCAAGCTGGGACAGGGTGGGAGAACACTGAAGCTTTCTTT. Encoded protein: CASSQAGTGWENTEAFF.

This clone was counted between two and nine times. The chain links TRBV7-2 to TRBJ1-2; D gene unclear. Per the germline V gene, CDR1 is SGHTA and CDR2 is FQGNSA. The CDR3 is made up of 12 amino acids. The V and J ends lost 2 bases and 4 bases respectively, with 5 bases between them. The DNA of the CDR3 is TGTGCCAGCAGCTTAAACCTCTATGGCTACACCTTC. It encodes CASSLNLYGYTF.